The 9 T cell receptor beta chains below all came from one sample that was sequenced in a study of CD8 T cells in Susac syndrome. Reverse transcription of roughly 0.5 to 1 ug RNA was carried out with random hexamers. TCRdb re-called the immunoSEQ multiplex PCR reads with MiXCR, one entry per CDR3 protein. The sample includes under 200,000 distinct CDR3 sequences, roughly 91% of them seen just once. The sequenced material came from CD4+ T cells from PBMCs. Receptors originate from a human donor with Susac syndrome.

V is TRBV29-1 and J is TRBJ2-7; D is perhaps TRBD1 or TRBD2 (6 bases each). V lost 7 bases and J lost 6, with 22 bases in between. Per germline, CDR1 SQVTM and CDR2 ANQGSEA. The CDR3 consists of 14 residues. DNA for the CDR3: TGCAGCGCATTACAGGGTTCGGGGGTGAGCGAGCAGTACTTC. Amino acid sequence: CSALQGSGVSEQYF.

This clonotype was seen just once. The genes are TRBV30 and TRBJ2-7, with TRBD2 identical over 8 bases. V shed 0 bases, J shed 2 bases, and the junction held 6 bases outside the gene matches. This CDR3 is built from 15 residues. CDR1 is GTSNPN and CDR2 is SVGIG in the germline V gene (reference sequence). The CDR3 nucleotides read TGTGCCTGGAGTGTTGGCGGGGGGAAACCCTACGAGCAGTACTTC. It translates to CAWSVGGGKPYEQYF.

The genes are TRBV5-6 and TRBJ2-4, with D perhaps matching TRBD2 (6 bases). CDR3 length: 15 amino acids. CDR1 is SGHDT, CDR2 YYEEEE, per germline. Between the trimmed V and J ends, which lost 2 bases and 0 bases, there was a span of 9 bases. The CDR3 region has the DNA TGTGCCAGCAGCTTTAGCGGCATAGCCAAAAACATTCAGTACTTC. It translates to CASSFSGIAKNIQYF.

The chain couples TRBV28 to TRBJ2-5, with D possibly TRBD1 on 5 matching bases. Germline lookup yields CDR1 MDHEN and CDR2 SYDVKM. The CDR3 sequence is 14 residues long. V lost 11 bases, J lost 2 bases, and 18 bases lay in between. CDR3 residues: CAAKGRVEQETQYF. As DNA, the CDR3 is TGTGCCGCAAAAGGCAGGGTTGAGCAAGAGACCCAGTACTTC.

J is TRBJ2-2 and V is TRBV27; 11 bases agree with TRBD1. V was clipped by 4 bases and J by 4 bases; unmatched bases: 2. CDR1 is MNHEY, CDR2 SMNVEV, per germline (reference sequence). The CDR3 contains 15 residues. The chain's CDR3 is CASSWGQGVTGELFF. DNA of the CDR3: TGTGCCAGCAGTTGGGGACAGGGGGTCACCGGGGAGCTGTTTTTT.

The chain carries TRBV3-1 and TRBJ1-2; D uncertain. With 4 bases removed from V and 1 base from J, the gap between germline ends came to 25 bases. The V gene's germline CDR1 is LGHDT and CDR2 YNNKEL (reference sequence). This CDR3 spans 19 amino acids. The CDR3 nucleotides read TGTGCCAGCAGCCCTCCGCCCGGACGGAGATTAGACGTTAACTATGGCTACACCTTC. Protein: CASSPPPGRRLDVNYGYTF.

This sequence joins TRBV12-3 or TRBV12-4 and TRBJ2-5, with 8 bases aligning to TRBD2. Trimming removed 6 bases from V and 4 bases from J; junction bases left unmatched: 13. This CDR3 is 16 amino acids long. CDR3 coding DNA: TGTGCCAGCAGCTCCCAGGGACGGGGGGGCCGAGAGACCCAGTACTTC. This translates into CASSSQGRGGRETQYF.

This chain connects TRBV7-3 to TRBJ1-1; D gene unclear. The V and J ends lost 2 bases and 4 bases respectively, with 17 bases between them. The germline V gene encodes CDR1 SGHTA and CDR2 FQGTGA. This CDR3 is 16 amino acids long. CDR3 region: CASSLDGPSFSTEAFF. The CDR3 DNA sequence: TGTGCCAGCAGCTTAGACGGACCGTCTTTTTCCACTGAAGCTTTCTTT.

This chain joins TRBV6-1 and TRBJ2-2; D gene ambiguous. CDR1 MNHNS and CDR2 SASEGT come from the germline V gene. Trimming shortened V by 9 bases and J by 1 base, and 9 bases separated the two germline ends. The CDR3 runs 13 residues. The CDR3 spells CASEWLNTGELFF. The CDR3, as DNA: TGTGCCAGTGAATGGTTGAACACCGGGGAGCTGTTTTTT.